The clone carrying this TCR beta chain has only a few counts. Its target is unknown. This CDR3 is 16 amino acids long. Trimming left V 4 bases short and J 0 bases short, with 15 bases between. CDR1 is LGHDT, CDR2 YNNKEL, per germline (reference sequence). This sample stems from a study of T cell responses to AZD1222 COVID-19 vaccine. Study-level points and caveats: Spike-specific TCR breadth and depth went up after people got two AZD1222 doses. Clonal diversity was possibly underestimated, and the donors were mostly white British, with more females. Samples come after the peak T cell response, not at day 14.

Repertoires were generated with immunoSEQ multiplex PCR, while TCRdb's copy carries only in-frame clones and drops some. The repertoire holds about 120,000 clones, with about 90% as singletons. This sequence originates from an adult in good health. The sequencing used peripheral blood, collected on day 0 of AZD1222 vaccination. The chain carries TRBV3-1 (or the pseudogene TRBV3-2) and TRBJ1-2; a possible D gene is TRBD1 (5 bases). The CDR3 DNA reads TGTGCCAGCAGCCCAAACTCAGGGCCCACTAACTATGGCTACACCTTC. It encodes CASSPNSGPTNYGYTF.